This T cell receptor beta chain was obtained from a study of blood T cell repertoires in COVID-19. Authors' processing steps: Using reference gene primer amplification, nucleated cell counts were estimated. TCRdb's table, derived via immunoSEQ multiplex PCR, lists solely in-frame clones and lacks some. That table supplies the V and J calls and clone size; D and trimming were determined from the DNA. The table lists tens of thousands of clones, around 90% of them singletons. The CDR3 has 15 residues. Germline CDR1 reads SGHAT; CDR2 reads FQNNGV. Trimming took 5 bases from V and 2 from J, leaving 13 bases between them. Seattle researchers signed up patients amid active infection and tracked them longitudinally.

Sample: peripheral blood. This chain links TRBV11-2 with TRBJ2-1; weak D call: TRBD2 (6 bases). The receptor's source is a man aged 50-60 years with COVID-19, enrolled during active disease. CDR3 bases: TGTGCCAGCAGCCCGGGAGTCCGGCCCTACAATGAGCAGTTCTTC. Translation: CASSPGVRPYNEQFF.